The rows below give T cell receptor beta chains drawn from one sample of a study of control samples from healthy donors and cancer patients. Assay: immunoSEQ multiplex PCR; the TCRdb copy retains only in-frame clones and omits some. The table lists around 71,000 clones, approximately 90% of them singletons, with around 1.3% in the top ten. Sequenced input: PBMCs. Receptors were obtained from a woman aged 50 to 60 with colorectal cancer. CDR3s include the opening cysteine and the closing phenylalanine or tryptophan. Each record gives: clone size, D gene, V gene, J gene, CDR3 DNA, CDR3 protein. D genes are given only for firm matches. A clone size is listed for some rows: how often the clone was seen (once, few, many), or a class if it is expanded.

-,-,TRBV5-1,TRBJ2-1,TGCGCCAGCAGCTTTAATCGGGATGAGCAGTTCTTC,CASSFNRDEQFF
-,TRBD2,TRBV2,TRBJ2-1,TGTGCCAGCAGTGTCACGGGACTAGCGGGGGGGTCTAGTGAGCAGTTCTTC,CASSVTGLAGGSSEQFF
-,TRBD2,TRBV7-3,TRBJ2-3,TGTGCCAGCAGCTTAAGTATCGGATGGCAAGCGGGGGTCATGACAGATACGCAGTATTTT,CASSLSIGWQAGVMTDTQYF
-,-,TRBV11-3,TRBJ1-6,TGTGCCAGCAGCGAACGTGGGGGGACCCTCCACTTT,CASSERGGTLHF
-,-,TRBV6-5,TRBJ1-4,TGTGCCAGCGGGGGGGTGTCTCGGGAAAAACTGTTTTTT,CASGGVSREKLFF
-,-,TRBV5-8,TRBJ2-2,TGTGCCAGCAGATGGAGTAACACCGGGGAGCTGTTTTTT,CASRWSNTGELFF
-,TRBD2,TRBV7-8,TRBJ2-3,TGTGCCAGCAGGCGGGAGTTTACGGATACGCAGTATTTT,CASRREFTDTQYF
-,-,TRBV6-1,TRBJ1-1,TGTGCCAGCAGTGAAGCTAGGGCATCTGAAGCTTTCTTT,CASSEARASEAFF
-,TRBD1,TRBV10-1,TRBJ2-1,TGCGCCAGTAGTCGGGACAGGGGAAGCGATGAGCAGTTCTTC,CASSRDRGSDEQFF
-,-,TRBV2,TRBJ1-2,TGTGCCAGCAAGATTGGAAGGGCCGGTAAGGACACCTTC,CASKIGRAGKDTF
once,TRBD2,TRBV7-3,TRBJ2-3,TGTGCCAGCAGCCCGGAGCGGGGGGGCACAGATACGCAGTATTTT,CASSPERGGTDTQYF
-,-,TRBV20-1,TRBJ2-7,TGCAGTGCGAAGATAGGTTTGGCCACCCACTTC,CSAKIGLATHF
-,TRBD2,TRBV19,TRBJ2-1,TGTGCCAGTAGTATAGTAGCGGGGGGTGGTGAGCAGTTCTTC,CASSIVAGGGEQFF
-,-,TRBV9,TRBJ1-1,TGTGCCAGCAGCGTAGATGGTGGGAACACTGAAGCTTTCTTT,CASSVDGGNTEAFF
-,-,TRBV12-3/TRBV12-4,TRBJ1-5,TGTGCCAGCAGTGACACCGTAAATCAGCCCCAGCATTTT,CASSDTVNQPQHF
-,-,TRBV7-9,TRBJ1-3,TGTGCCAGCAGCTTAGACAGCACCTCTGGAAACACCATATATTTT,CASSLDSTSGNTIYF
-,TRBD2,TRBV24-1,TRBJ2-1,TGTGCCACCGAACCCGGGACTAGCCCTAGCAATGAGCAGTTCTTC,CATEPGTSPSNEQFF
-,-,TRBV5-1,TRBJ1-4,TGCGCCAGCAGCTCGGACAGCGATGATGAAAAACTGTTTTTT,CASSSDSDDEKLFF
-,TRBD2,TRBV4-1,TRBJ2-7,TGCGCCAGCAGCCAAGTAACGCGGGAGGGCCCGGAGCAGTACTTC,CASSQVTREGPEQYF
-,TRBD1,TRBV28,TRBJ1-2,TGTGCCAGCAAGTCTGCCGGGACAGGGCCCTCTCGTGATGGCTACACCTTC,CASKSAGTGPSRDGYTF
-,-,TRBV3-1/TRBV3-2,TRBJ2-2,TGTGCCAGCAGCCAAGGTTACAGGGCGAGTCGCACCGGGGAGCTGTTTTTT,CASSQGYRASRTGELFF
-,-,TRBV9,TRBJ1-1,TGTGCCAGCAGCCTCGGCTGGGCGGGCACTGAAGCTTTCTTT,CASSLGWAGTEAFF
-,-,TRBV18,TRBJ1-1,TGTGCCAGCTCACCATGGGGGAACACTGAAGCTTTCTTT,CASSPWGNTEAFF
few,-,TRBV18,TRBJ1-4,TGTGCCAGCTCACTAAGAGGTAGCGAAAAACTGTTTTTT,CASSLRGSEKLFF
-,-,TRBV18,TRBJ1-1,TGTGCCAGCTCACCAAGTTTAGCGAATCAAAGGGGAACTGAAGCTTTCTTT,CASSPSLANQRGTEAFF
once,TRBD1,TRBV29-1,TRBJ1-2,TGCAGCGTAGTCACCGGGACAGGGGAATCTGGCTACACCTTC,CSVVTGTGESGYTF
-,-,TRBV3-1/TRBV3-2,TRBJ1-2,TGTGCCAGCAGCCAAGTTCGGGGGCGGGACTATGGCTACACCTTC,CASSQVRGRDYGYTF
-,-,TRBV28,TRBJ1-2,TGTGCCAGCAGTTTACCATTGGGGCAGCCCTATGGCTACACCTTC,CASSLPLGQPYGYTF
-,TRBD2,TRBV9,TRBJ2-2,TGTGCCAGCAGCCCAGGACTAGCGGGAGGGGCCGGGGAGCTGTTTTTT,CASSPGLAGGAGELFF
-,TRBD2,TRBV27,TRBJ2-3,TGTGCCAGTAATGCCTGGGGACTAGCGGGAGATGGAGGAGGCACAGATACGCAGTATTTT,CASNAWGLAGDGGGTDTQYF
-,-,TRBV30,TRBJ1-2,TGTGCCTGGGCCGGAGGGGCTTTAAACTATGGCTACACCTTC,CAWAGGALNYGYTF
-,-,TRBV7-9,TRBJ2-3,TGTGCCAGCAGCCACAAGCCGGGACTCTCAGATACGCAGTATTTT,CASSHKPGLSDTQYF
-,-,TRBV19,TRBJ1-1,TGTGCCAGTCGCAGGGTAGTGGGCAGGAACGAAGGTAAAGCTTTCTTT,CASRRVVGRNEGKAFF
-,-,TRBV19,TRBJ2-7,TGTGCCAGTAGTATTTCCAGGGCGGGCGAGCAGTACTTC,CASSISRAGEQYF
-,TRBD1,TRBV5-1,TRBJ2-3,TGCGCCAGCAGCTTGGTAGGGGGCATGGCAGATACGCAGTATTTT,CASSLVGGMADTQYF
-,TRBD2,TRBV18,TRBJ2-7,TGTGCCAGCTCACCAGGGACTAGCGGGAGAATAACCCACGAGCAGTACTTC,CASSPGTSGRITHEQYF
once,-,TRBV9,TRBJ1-2,TGTGCCAGCAGCGTAGGACAAGCTGGCTACACCTTC,CASSVGQAGYTF
-,-,TRBV28,TRBJ1-4,TGTGCCAGCAGTTTCGGGGGTATGCGGGAAAAACTGTTTTTT,CASSFGGMREKLFF
-,-,TRBV19,TRBJ2-1,TGTGCCAGTAACGACTGGCGGGACTCCTACAATGAGCAGTTCTTC,CASNDWRDSYNEQFF
once,TRBD2,TRBV7-2,TRBJ2-1,TGTGCCAGCAGCTTAAAACCGCGGACTAGCGGGATCTACAATGAGCAGTTCTTC,CASSLKPRTSGIYNEQFF
-,-,TRBV7-9,TRBJ1-3,TGTGCCAGCAGCTTAGAAGGCAGACGCTCTGGAAACACCATATATTTT,CASSLEGRRSGNTIYF
-,-,TRBV29-1,TRBJ2-3,TGCAGCGTTGAATTGCTAGGGCTGGGGACAGATACGCAGTATTTT,CSVELLGLGTDTQYF
-,-,TRBV9,TRBJ2-3,TGTGCCAGCAGCGCGGGCACAGATACGCAGTATTTT,CASSAGTDTQYF